A single sample gave rise to the 26 T cell receptor beta chains below, sequenced in a study of cytomegalovirus exposure and HLA in healthy donors. PCR primers comprised 60 Vbeta and 13 Jbeta primers. Data came from immunoSEQ multiplex PCR; TCRdb stores just in-frame clones and leaves some out. The sample has approximately 150,000 clones; approximately 80% are singletons. Material for sequencing was PBMCs. These receptor sequences come from a woman under 40 in good health and CMV-seropositive.

V is TRBV5-4 and J is TRBJ1-2; the match to TRBD1 covers 7 bases. The V segment lost 2 bases and the J segment 7 bases; nucleotides outside the gene matches: 11. Germline CDR1 is SGHNT and CDR2 is YYREEE (reference sequence). There are 15 residues in the CDR3. The CDR3 nucleotides are TGTGCCAGCAGCTTTGGGCAGGGGGTTGGCAGTGGCTACACCTTC. It yields the protein CASSFGQGVGSGYTF.

The chain carries TRBV15 and TRBJ1-1, with D perhaps matching TRBD1 (6 bases). The CDR3 spans 17 residues. V lost 0 bases, J lost 3 bases, and 17 bases lay in between. Germline V CDR1 and CDR2: LNHNV, YYDKDF (reference sequence). CDR3 sequence: CATSRDNLGAGDTEAFF. The CDR3 nucleotides are TGTGCCACCAGCAGAGATAACCTTGGGGCAGGGGACACTGAAGCTTTCTTT.

This rearrangement joins TRBV5-1 to TRBJ2-2; the match to TRBD1 covers 11 bases. The V segment lost 4 bases and the J segment 0 bases; nucleotides outside the gene matches: 2. The CDR3 covers 16 residues. The germline gives CDR1 SGHRS, CDR2 YFSETQ. DNA of the CDR3: TGCGCCAGCAGCAAGGGACAGGGGGCGAACACCGGGGAGCTGTTTTTT. Protein: CASSKGQGANTGELFF.

The chain combines TRBV15 with TRBJ1-4; D gene ambiguous. CDR1 and CDR2 (germline): LNHNV, YYDKDF (reference sequence). V was trimmed by 3 bases and J by 8 bases, leaving 10 bases between them. This CDR3 has 13 amino acids. The CDR3 bases are TGTGCCACCAGCAGCCCACCCGGGGAAAAACTGTTTTTT. Protein sequence: CATSSPPGEKLFF.

J is TRBJ2-1 and V is TRBV7-2, with 10 nucleotides matching TRBD1. The germline V gene encodes CDR1 SGHTA and CDR2 FQGNSA. V was clipped by 4 bases and J by 5 bases; unmatched bases: 14. This CDR3 is 18 amino acids long. The CDR3 spells CASSSQSFGTGAHNEQFF. The CDR3 nucleotides read TGTGCCAGCAGCTCCCAATCTTTTGGGACAGGGGCCCACAATGAGCAGTTCTTC.

This clone was seen a single time. The rearrangement uses TRBV5-4 and TRBJ2-3; a possible D gene is TRBD1 (6 bases). V lost 7 bases to trimming and J lost 3 bases, with 9 bases between them. The CDR3 spans 12 residues. Germline loops: CDR1 SGHNT, CDR2 YYREEE (reference sequence). CDR3 DNA sequence: TGTGCCAGCCGAAGGGGGACAGATACGCAGTATTTT. Encoded protein: CASRRGTDTQYF. Using reference TRBV5-4 and TRBJ2-3 for the parts outside the CDR3, the full variable domain is ETGVTQSPTHLIKTRGQQVTLRCSSQSGHNTVSWYQQALGQGPQFIFQYYREEENGRGNFPPRFSGLQFPNYSSELNVNALELDDSALYLCASRRGTDTQYFGPGTRLTVL.

CDR3 region: CASFGTPNHEQYF. For the CDR3, the DNA is TGTGCCAGCTTTGGGACACCGAACCACGAGCAGTACTTC. The V gene is TRBV28, the J gene TRBJ2-7; maybe TRBD1 (6 bases). The germline CDR1 and CDR2 sequences are MDHEN and SYDVKM. The CDR3 runs to 13 residues. The germline V and J ends were trimmed by 8 bases and 5 bases, with 16 bases remaining between them.

V and J are TRBV7-2 and TRBJ2-7; 10 bases line up with TRBD2. CDR1 is SGHTA and CDR2 is FQGNSA in the germline V gene. The CDR3 spans 17 residues. Trimming cost V 7 bases and J 0 bases; bases outside gene matches: 12. The CDR3 nucleotides read TGTGCCAGCACCCGGTGGGCTAGCGGGGGAAACTCCTACGAGCAGTACTTC. It translates to CASTRWASGGNSYEQYF.

V is TRBV19 and J is TRBJ1-2; D is perhaps TRBD1 (5 bases). V dropped 3 bases and J dropped 8 bases, with 13 bases sitting between them. From germline, CDR1 is LNHDA and CDR2 SQIVND (reference sequence). The CDR3 length is 13 residues. CDR3: CASSMGQYGGYTF. In nucleotides, the CDR3 is TGTGCCAGTAGTATGGGGCAGTACGGAGGCTACACCTTC.

V gene TRBV11-1 combines with J gene TRBJ1-2; the D gene is possibly TRBD1 (5 bases). Between the trimmed V and J ends, which lost 0 bases and 8 bases, there was a span of 22 bases. The CDR3 contains 17 residues. From germline, CDR1 is SGHAT and CDR2 FQDESV (reference sequence). The CDR3 nucleotides are TGTGCCAGCAGCTTAGCGCGGGAGGCAGTCGGGGCCTCCGGCTACACCTTC. Its protein is CASSLAREAVGASGYTF.

The V and J genes are TRBV4-1 and TRBJ2-3, with 15 bases aligning to TRBD2. Germline V gene data show CDR1 as MGHRA and CDR2 as YSYEKL. Trimming cost V 3 bases and J 4 bases; bases outside gene matches: 8. The CDR3 length is 18 residues. The CDR3 nucleotides read TGCGCCAGCAGCCAGTTCGGGACTAGCGGGGGGAAATCAGATACGCAGTATTTT. Its translation is CASSQFGTSGGKSDTQYF.

The genes are TRBV5-1 and TRBJ2-7, with a tentative D call TRBD1 (5 bases). This CDR3 contains 14 residues. CDR1 and CDR2 from the germline V gene are SGHRS and YFSETQ. Trimming removed 4 bases from V and 3 bases from J, with 14 bases in between. Here the CDR3 DNA reads TGCGCCAGCAGCGTCCAGGGTATGGGCTACGAGCAGTACTTC. It is translated as CASSVQGMGYEQYF.

The chain joins TRBV5-5 to TRBJ2-7; 7 nucleotides align to TRBD1. The CDR3 has 15 residues. The germline V gene encodes CDR1 SGHKS and CDR2 YYEKEE (reference sequence). V shed 0 bases and J 3 bases; nucleotides not matched to a gene: 6. The CDR3 loop reads CASSLERGQFYEQYF. CDR3 nucleotide sequence: TGTGCCAGCAGCTTGGAAAGGGGACAGTTCTACGAGCAGTACTTC. Full variable domain (rest looked up from reference TRBV5-5 and TRBJ2-7): DAGVTQSPTHLIKTRGQQVTLRCSPISGHKSVSWYQQVLGQGPQFIFQYYEKEERGRGNFPDRFSARQFPNYSSELNVNALLLGDSALYLCASSLERGQFYEQYFGPGTRLTVT.

This clone has only one observation. The chain recombines TRBV18 with TRBJ1-5, with D tentatively TRBD1 (5 bases). The length of the CDR3 is 15 residues. V shed 0 bases and J shed 2 bases, with 8 bases lying between them. The germline V gene encodes CDR1 KGHSH and CDR2 LQKENI. The CDR3 reads CASSPPQGGNQPQHF. In nucleotides, the CDR3 is TGTGCCAGCTCACCACCGCAGGGTGGCAATCAGCCCCAGCATTTT.

About this clone: Other DNA sequences in the sample encode the same CDR3. This sequence joins TRBV6-5 and TRBJ1-2; TRBD1 might be the D (6 bases). CDR3 size: 15 residues. V gave up 0 bases and J gave up 1 base, with 9 bases separating them. Germline V gene lookup returns CDR1 MNHEY and CDR2 SVGAGI. The CDR3 here is CASSYSRGSNYGYTF. DNA for the CDR3: TGTGCCAGCAGTTACTCCAGGGGCAGTAACTATGGCTACACCTTC.

V gene TRBV7-3 combines with J gene TRBJ1-4, with TRBD1 matching 8 bases. This CDR3 spans 15 amino acids. Trimming cost V 5 bases and J 6 bases; bases outside gene matches: 8. The germline V gene has CDR1 SGHTA and CDR2 FQGTGA. In DNA form, the CDR3 reads TGTGCCAGCAGCCCCTCGGGACAGGAACATGAAAAACTGTTTTTT. Translated: CASSPSGQEHEKLFF.

V and J are TRBV19 and TRBJ1-2; the D gene is possibly TRBD1 (5 bases). CDR3 size: 13 residues. Germline lookup yields CDR1 LNHDA and CDR2 SQIVND (reference sequence). V lost 3 bases to trimming and J lost 5 bases, with 10 bases between them. CDR3 region: CASSIRRAYGYTF. The CDR3 DNA reads as TGTGCCAGTAGTATCCGCAGGGCTTATGGCTACACCTTC. The whole variable domain, remainder taken from reference TRBV19 and TRBJ1-2, is DGGITQSPKYLFRKEGQNVTLSCEQNLNHDAMYWYRQDPGQGLRLIYYSQIVNDFQKGDIAEGYSVSREKKESFPLTVTSAQKNPTAFYLCASSIRRAYGYTFGSGTRLTVV.

The J gene is TRBJ1-1, the V gene TRBV18, with no clear D. The CDR3 contains 12 residues. Trimming stripped 2 bases from V and 6 bases from J, with 7 bases between. Germline V gives CDR1 KGHSH, CDR2 LQKENI. CDR3 sequence: CASSPIAPEAFF. CDR3 DNA sequence: TGTGCCAGCTCACCAATAGCACCTGAAGCTTTCTTT.

The sample holds one count of this clone. The chain is built from TRBV6-5 and TRBJ2-2; 8 bases fit TRBD1. From germline, CDR1 is MNHEY and CDR2 SVGAGI. Losses at the gene ends were 5 bases for V and 5 bases for J; bases not matched to a gene: 7. The CDR3 totals 15 residues. This CDR3 reads CASSPQGARTGELFF. CDR3 nucleotide sequence: TGTGCCAGCAGTCCTCAGGGGGCGAGAACCGGGGAGCTGTTTTTT.

The rearrangement uses TRBV11-2 and TRBJ1-6; no definite D call. This CDR3 has 12 residues. Trimming pared 7 bases from V and 10 bases from J, leaving 11 bases between. The germline V gene encodes CDR1 SGHAT and CDR2 FQNNGV. The CDR3 sequence: CASTPGDSPLHF. The CDR3 region has the DNA TGTGCCAGCACCCCCGGAGACTCACCCCTCCACTTT.

The chain links TRBV4-3 to TRBJ1-1, with D unclear. This CDR3 contains 15 residues. Germline V gene sequence: CDR1 LGHNA, CDR2 YSLEER. Trimming pared 0 bases from V and 4 bases from J, leaving 12 bases between. The CDR3 DNA is TGCGCCAGCAGCCAAGATTCCGTAGAGAGCACTGAAGCTTTCTTT. It codes for CASSQDSVESTEAFF.

The J gene is TRBJ2-1, the V gene TRBV5-1; 8 bases map to TRBD2. Germline CDR1 SGHRS, CDR2 YFSETQ. This CDR3 is 14 amino acids long. V lost 8 bases and J lost 1; bases outside the gene matches: 5. This CDR3 is CASDGGGSYNEQFF. CDR3 sequence (DNA): TGCGCCAGTGACGGGGGGGGTTCCTACAATGAGCAGTTCTTC. The complete variable domain, with remaining parts taken from reference TRBV5-1 and TRBJ2-1, reads KAGVTQTPRYLIKTRGQQVTLSCSPISGHRSVSWYQQTPGQGLQFLFEYFSETQRNKGNFPGRFSGRQFSNSRSEMNVSTLELGDSALYLCASDGGGSYNEQFFGPGTRLTVL.

Of note for this clone: One junction end does not reproduce the germline sequence, and a read error may be involved. The chain joins TRBV4-1 to TRBJ2-4; perhaps TRBD1 as D (5 bases). Germline V lookup: CDR1 MGHRA, CDR2 YSYEKL. This CDR3 is built from 14 residues. CDR3 sequence (DNA): TGCGCCAGCAGGCAAGAGAAGGGGTGGGACATTCAGTACTTC. It translates to CASRQEKGWDIQYF.

The rearrangement uses TRBV7-9 and TRBJ2-7, with TRBD1 matching 8 bases. V lost 2 bases, J lost 5 bases, and 20 bases stayed unmatched. The CDR3 is made up of 19 amino acids. Per the germline V gene, CDR1 is SEHNR and CDR2 is FQNEAQ (reference sequence). In DNA form, the CDR3 reads TGTGCCAGCAGCTTATCCGTGACCTTGACAGGGGATGGTCGTCACGAGCAGTACTTC. As protein: CASSLSVTLTGDGRHEQYF.

The chain couples TRBV4-3 to TRBJ1-6; 7 bases fit TRBD1. The V gene end was trimmed by 0 bases and the J gene end by 10 bases; junction bases not matched to a gene: 12. The CDR3 is 17 residues long. The germline gives CDR1 LGHNA, CDR2 YSLEER. In DNA form, the CDR3 reads TGCGCCAGCAGCCAAGATCTGTGGACAGGCGGTTTATCACCCCTCCACTTT. As protein: CASSQDLWTGGLSPLHF.

This clone was picked up one time. The rearrangement uses TRBV6-1 and TRBJ2-3; D may be TRBD2 (5 bases). CDR3 length: 13 residues. V lost 1 base to trimming and J lost 4 bases, with 6 bases between them. CDR1 and CDR2 from the germline V gene are MNHNS and SASEGT. CDR3 amino acids: CASSEDGADTQYF. CDR3 sequence (DNA): TGTGCCAGCAGTGAAGACGGGGCAGATACGCAGTATTTT.